The next 29 T cell receptor beta chains were all read from a single sample in a study of regulatory T cells in long-lasting Graves disease. To make TCR beta libraries, researchers used iRepertoire HTBI primers and Arm-PCR of CDR3 regions. TCRdb re-called the multiplex PCR reads through MiXCR, storing one row per CDR3 protein. Counted here are about 660,000 distinct CDR3 sequences, approximately 29% occurring once; the ten biggest clones make up under 50%. The time point here: persistent/refractory GD, antithyroid drugs over 5 years with positive TRAb. PBMCs were the source of the RNA used for TCR sequencing. This specimen consisted of peripheral blood mononuclear cells (PBMCs), obtained when the disease was refractory, from a patient treated with antithyroid drugs. Source of these receptors: a female donor with Graves disease.

This clonotype showed up many times. J is TRBJ1-1 and V is TRBV28; D is perhaps TRBD1 (6 bases). V shed 4 bases and J shed 9 bases, with 15 bases lying between them. Germline V gene sequence: CDR1 MDHEN, CDR2 SYDVKM. The CDR3 contains 13 residues. The CDR3 nucleotides are TGTGCCAGCAGTTCGCCCGACAGGATACAAGCTTTCTTT. Translation: CASSSPDRIQAFF.

CDR3 coding DNA: TGTGCCAGCAGTGCCGCGGCAGGGCCACAGCCCCAGCATTTT. This gives the protein CASSAAAGPQPQHF. This chain uses TRBV28 with TRBJ1-5, with D perhaps matching TRBD1 (5 bases). Germline CDR1 is MDHEN and CDR2 is SYDVKM. CDR3 size: 14 residues. V dropped 5 bases and J dropped 7 bases, with 15 bases sitting between them.

CDR3 DNA: TGTGCCAGCAGCCCCGAAGGCGTACAAGAGACCCAGTACTTC. This translates into CASSPEGVQETQYF. This chain joins TRBV9 and TRBJ2-5; D ambiguous. Per germline, CDR1 SGDLS and CDR2 YYNGEE. Trimming pared 4 bases from V and 2 bases from J, leaving 12 bases between. The CDR3 is made up of 14 amino acids.

The DNA for the CDR3 is TGCAGTGCTAGTAAGCGTGAAAAACTGTTTTTT. Protein: CSASKREKLFF. The V gene is TRBV20-1, the J gene TRBJ1-4; D remains ambiguous. Germline V gene lookup returns CDR1 DFQATT and CDR2 SNEGSKA (reference sequence). The CDR3 loop spans 11 amino acids. The V and J ends lost 3 bases and 7 bases respectively, with 6 bases between them.

As regards this clonotype: This may stem from a read error, because a much larger clone lies one nucleotide away. This rearrangement joins TRBV27 to TRBJ2-7, with 9 bases aligning to TRBD2. The germline V gene encodes CDR1 MNHEY and CDR2 SMNVEV (reference sequence). J was trimmed by 9 bases and V by 8 bases; bases with no gene match: 17. This CDR3 is 15 amino acids long. CDR3 amino acids: CASRSTGTSHNAQYF. The CDR3 coding sequence is TGTGCCAGCCGTTCGACAGGGACTAGCCACAACGCGCAGTACTTC.

The chain recombines TRBV11-2 with TRBJ2-7, with D perhaps being TRBD1 or TRBD2 (5 bases each). CDR1 and CDR2 from the germline V gene are SGHAT and FQNNGV. The CDR3 consists of 14 residues. Trimming cost V 2 bases and J 5 bases, with 13 bases left between them. CDR3 sequence: CASSLFRRDHEQYF. The CDR3, as DNA: TGTGCCAGCAGCTTATTCCGAAGGGACCACGAGCAGTACTTC. Full variable domain (remainder filled in from reference TRBV11-2 and TRBJ2-7): EAGVAQSPRYKIIEKRQSVAFWCNPISGHATLYWYQQILGQGPKLLIQFQNNGVVDDSQLPKDRFSAERLKGVDSTLKIQPAKLEDSAVYLCASSLFRRDHEQYFGPGTRLTVT.

The chain uses TRBV20-1 and TRBJ1-6, with D unclear. CDR1 is DFQATT, CDR2 SNEGSKA, per germline (reference sequence). V lost 0 bases to trimming and J lost 10 bases, with 22 bases between them. The CDR3 runs 17 residues. CDR3 region: CSARDFETPLAKSPLHF. The CDR3, as DNA: TGCAGTGCTAGAGATTTCGAGACTCCACTCGCAAAATCACCCCTCCACTTT.

This clonotype came up once. The chain joins TRBV11-2 to TRBJ1-1; no clear D. V lost 5 bases, J lost 6 bases, and 10 bases lay in between. The germline V gene encodes CDR1 SGHAT and CDR2 FQNNGV. The CDR3 has 12 residues. The CDR3 DNA follows: TGTGCCAGCAGCCCCCAGACTTCTGAAGCTTTCTTT. Amino acid sequence: CASSPQTSEAFF. Drawing the rest from reference TRBV11-2 and TRBJ1-1, the complete variable domain is EAGVAQSPRYKIIEKRQSVAFWCNPISGHATLYWYQQILGQGPKLLIQFQNNGVVDDSQLPKDRFSAERLKGVDSTLKIQPAKLEDSAVYLCASSPQTSEAFFGQGTRLTVV.

This clonotype was counted only a few times. V and J are TRBV25-1 and TRBJ2-5; unclear D gene. This CDR3 contains 14 residues. Germline V gene sequence: CDR1 MGHDK, CDR2 SYGVNS. Trimming removed 4 bases from V and 4 bases from J, with 13 bases in between. The CDR3 nucleotides read TGTGCCAGCAGTGTTGGAGAAAGAGGAGAGACCCAGTACTTC. The encoded protein is CASSVGERGETQYF. Together with reference TRBV25-1 and TRBJ2-5, the CDR3 gives the full variable domain: EADIYQTPRYLVIGTGKKITLECSQTMGHDKMYWYQQDPGMELHLIHYSYGVNSTEKGDLSSESTVSRIRTEHFPLTLESARPSHTSQYLCASSVGERGETQYFGPGTRLLVL.

This clonotype was seen only a few times. This rearrangement joins TRBV25-1 to TRBJ1-4; 8 nucleotides align to TRBD1. From germline, CDR1 is MGHDK and CDR2 SYGVNS. The CDR3 length is 14 residues. The V and J ends lost 3 bases and 5 bases, in that order; junction bases with no gene match: 2. The CDR3 DNA follows: TGTGCCAGCAGTGACCCAGGGGGCAATGAAAAACTGTTTTTT. Its translation is CASSDPGGNEKLFF.

The chain combines TRBV20-1 with TRBJ1-5; D call uncertain. Trimming removed 0 bases at V and 0 bases at J, with 18 bases between. CDR3 size: 18 residues. Germline values: CDR1 DFQATT, CDR2 SNEGSKA (reference sequence). CDR3 in amino acids: CSARDGKPTSNSNQPQHF. The CDR3 DNA follows: TGCAGTGCTAGAGATGGTAAACCGACGAGTAATAGCAATCAGCCCCAGCATTTT.

This chain uses TRBV7-3 with TRBJ2-5; TRBD1 is a possible D gene (6 bases). CDR3 length equals 15 residues. Germline V gene data show CDR1 as SGHTA and CDR2 as FQGTGA. Between the trimmed V and J ends, which lost 4 bases and 4 bases, there was a span of 16 bases. The CDR3 DNA follows: TGTGCCAGCAGCTGCAATCAGGGGAACGGAGAGACCCAGTACTTC. It codes for CASSCNQGNGETQYF.

This clonotype was counted a few times. The rearrangement links TRBV15 to TRBJ1-6; D remains ambiguous. The CDR3 is 18 residues long. Trimming pared 0 bases from V and 10 bases from J, leaving 22 bases between. Per the germline V gene, CDR1 is LNHNV and CDR2 is YYDKDF (reference sequence). The CDR3 nucleotides are TGTGCCACCAGCAGAGATCCGAAAGGGTATGGACGTATGTCACCCCTCCACTTT. Translated, it gives CATSRDPKGYGRMSPLHF.

This clonotype was observed many times. The chain recombines TRBV20-1 with TRBJ1-6; D uncertain. Germline CDR1 is DFQATT and CDR2 is SNEGSKA (reference sequence). The CDR3 sequence is 15 residues long. Trimming removed 0 bases at V and 4 bases at J, with 10 bases between. CDR3 DNA: TGCAGTGCTAGAGATGGACCGGTGTATAATTCACCCCTCCACTTT. It yields the protein CSARDGPVYNSPLHF.

This clonotype appeared many times. V usage is TRBV2 and J usage is TRBJ2-7, with 8 nucleotides matching TRBD1. Per the germline V gene, CDR1 is SNHLY and CDR2 is FYNNEI. CDR3 size: 15 residues. Germline trimming cut 4 bases from V and 2 bases from J; bases unmatched to any gene: 7. CDR3 protein: CASSVLTGGTYEQYF. The CDR3 coding sequence is TGTGCCAGCAGTGTCCTAACAGGGGGGACCTACGAGCAGTACTTC.

This clonotype was observed at least ten times. V and J are TRBV2 and TRBJ1-1; 8 nucleotides line up with TRBD1. The CDR3 extends over 14 amino acids. CDR1 and CDR2 (germline): SNHLY, FYNNEI. Trimming at V came to 6 bases and at J to 1 base, leaving 4 bases not matched to a gene. The CDR3 protein is CASRTGEWNTEAFF. Written as DNA, the CDR3 is TGTGCCAGCAGGACAGGGGAATGGAACACTGAAGCTTTCTTT.

This clonotype was detected a few times. V and J are TRBV7-3 and TRBJ1-4, with D tentatively TRBD1 (5 bases). Germline V gene sequence: CDR1 SGHTA, CDR2 FQGTGA. V was clipped by 2 bases and J by 7 bases, with 14 bases between them. This CDR3 region has 15 residues. CDR3 DNA sequence: TGTGCCAGCAGCTTATTCTCCAGGGAAGGTGAAAAACTGTTTTTT. Translation gives CASSLFSREGEKLFF.

The chain couples TRBV20-1 to TRBJ1-2, with TRBD1 identical over 8 bases. CDR3 length: 12 amino acids. Trimming took 1 base from V and 7 from J; bases not matched to a gene: 2. The germline V gene has CDR1 DFQATT and CDR2 SNEGSKA (reference sequence). This chain's CDR3 is CSARGRGLGYTF. CDR3 sequence (DNA): TGCAGTGCTAGAGGCAGGGGGCTTGGCTACACCTTC.

Note on this clonotype: An end of the junction differs from the germline gene, which may be a read error. The chain couples TRBV19 to TRBJ1-1; the D is unclear. The V gene's germline CDR1 is LNHDA and CDR2 SQIVND (reference sequence). CDR3 length equals 14 residues. CDR3 sequence reads: CASSAPLRNTGAFF. CDR3 sequence (DNA): TGTGCCAGTAGTGCCCCCCTTCGGAACACTGGAGCTTTCTTT.

Many counts were recorded for this clonotype. J is TRBJ1-2 and V is TRBV6-1; TRBD1 matches at 10 bases. Germline V gives CDR1 MNHNS, CDR2 SASEGT. Losses at the gene ends were 6 bases for V and 7 bases for J; bases not matched to a gene: 5. The CDR3 covers 13 residues. Here the CDR3 reads CASRRQGAGGYTF. The DNA of the CDR3 is TGTGCCAGCAGGCGACAGGGGGCTGGTGGCTACACCTTC.

Turning to this clonotype: One base away lies a much larger clone, so this may be a sequencing read error. The genes are TRBV2 and TRBJ1-6; D unclear. Germline CDR1 is SNHLY and CDR2 is FYNNEI. This CDR3 is built from 15 residues. In DNA, the CDR3 is TGTGCCAGTGGACTCACGAGCTCCTATAATTCACCCCCCCACTTT. Its translation: CASGLTSSYNSPPHF. The full variable domain, completed using reference TRBV2 and TRBJ1-6, is EPEVTQTPSHQVTQMGQEVILRCVPISNHLYFYWYRQILGQKVEFLVSFYNNEISEKSEIFDDQFSVERPDGSNFTLKIRSTKLEDSAMYFCASGLTSSYNSPPHFGNGTRLTVT.

This clonotype was picked up a small number of times. This chain joins TRBV11-2 and TRBJ2-6, with D perhaps TRBD2 (5 bases). V gave up 4 bases and J gave up 0 bases, with 16 bases separating them. The CDR3 runs to 18 residues. The germline CDR1 and CDR2 sequences are SGHAT and FQNNGV. The CDR3 loop is CASSSPLGPNSGANVLTF. CDR3 coding DNA: TGTGCCAGCAGCTCCCCACTAGGGCCGAACTCTGGGGCCAACGTCCTGACTTTC.

The genes are TRBV20-1 and TRBJ1-5, with TRBD1 matching over 8 bases. V lost 5 bases, J lost 11 bases, and 8 bases stayed unmatched. Germline-derived CDR1 and CDR2 are DFQATT and SNEGSKA (reference sequence). The CDR3 totals 12 residues. CDR3 nucleotide sequence: TGCAGTGCTGGTGGACAGGGAACGGCCCAGCATTTT. Translating gives CSAGGQGTAQHF.

The table lists this clonotype with many counts. This chain connects TRBV2 to TRBJ1-2; no clear D. The germline CDR1 and CDR2 sequences are SNHLY and FYNNEI. V dropped 4 bases and J dropped 2 bases, with 8 bases sitting between them. The CDR3 loop spans 13 amino acids. The CDR3 DNA reads as TGTGCCAGCAGTGCGGAACAGAACTATGGCTACACCTTC. It is translated as CASSAEQNYGYTF. Full variable domain (outside the CDR3, taken from reference TRBV2 and TRBJ1-2): EPEVTQTPSHQVTQMGQEVILRCVPISNHLYFYWYRQILGQKVEFLVSFYNNEISEKSEIFDDQFSVERPDGSNFTLKIRSTKLEDSAMYFCASSAEQNYGYTFGSGTRLTVV.

This chain connects TRBV20-1 to TRBJ1-5; TRBD1 might be the D (6 bases). The CDR3 is 13 amino acids. The germline V gene has CDR1 DFQATT and CDR2 SNEGSKA (reference sequence). Trimming shortened V by 6 bases and J by 1 base, and 10 bases separated the two germline ends. CDR3 in amino acids: CSARTESNQPQHF. CDR3 in DNA: TGCAGTGCGAGGACAGAGAGCAATCAGCCCCAGCATTTT.

Only a few counts were recorded for this clonotype. The V and J genes are TRBV5-1 and TRBJ1-2, with D perhaps TRBD1 (5 bases). The CDR3 runs 13 residues. Trimming took 0 bases from V and 8 from J, leaving 11 bases between them. Germline CDR1 SGHRS, CDR2 YFSETQ. In nucleotides, the CDR3 is TGCGCCAGCAGCTTGGCGGGGGACGCAGGCTACACCTTC. Protein sequence: CASSLAGDAGYTF.

This clonotype came up many times. The rearrangement joins TRBV20-1 to TRBJ2-5; TRBD2 agrees at 7 bases. The CDR3 has 16 residues. Per the germline V gene, CDR1 is DFQATT and CDR2 is SNEGSKA (reference sequence). Trimming removed 4 bases from V and 5 bases from J; junction bases left unmatched: 16. The CDR3 reads CSAILTLGGSRETQYF. For the CDR3, the DNA is TGCAGTGCTATCCTGACCTTGGGCGGGAGTCGGGAGACCCAGTACTTC.

The sample holds many counts of this clonotype. The chain has TRBV3-1 and TRBJ1-2; the D gene is possibly TRBD1 (6 bases). The germline CDR1 and CDR2 sequences are LGHDT and YNNKEL (reference sequence). Trimming took off 0 bases at V and 8 bases at J, with 19 bases between the two ends. The CDR3 has 16 amino acids. CDR3 DNA: TGTGCCAGCAGCCAAGACCTAACGAGGACAGTTTGGGGCTACACCTTC. Amino acids: CASSQDLTRTVWGYTF.

This clonotype was observed a single time. The chain uses TRBV12-3 or TRBV12-4 and TRBJ2-1, with D unclear. The CDR3 has 13 amino acids. V lost 3 bases, J lost 7 bases, and 10 bases lay in between. The CDR3 loop reads CASSFPSQNEQFF. CDR3 in DNA: TGTGCCAGCAGTTTCCCTAGTCAGAATGAGCAGTTCTTC.